The T cell receptor (beta chain) under discussion was sequenced for a study of cytomegalovirus exposure and HLA in healthy donors. Vbeta (60) and Jbeta (13) primers were used in the PCR. Libraries were prepared by immunoSEQ multiplex PCR; TCRdb keeps only in-frame clonotypes and omits some of them. The table lists around 150,000 clones, around 84% of them singletons. General observations from the study: Highly shared sequence variants in one cluster were likely a sequencing artifact. Later analysis identified 15,000 to 20,000 TCR beta sequences associated with HLA alleles, using a false discovery rate threshold of 0.05.

Trimming left V 1 base short and J 5 bases short, with 14 bases between. The CDR3 consists of 15 residues. Germline V gene lookup returns CDR1 SGHRS and CDR2 YFSETQ. Comment on this clone: The antigen is undetermined.

What was sequenced was PBMCs. The TCR comes from a man aged 18 to 29 in good health and CMV-seronegative. This sequence joins TRBV5-1 and TRBJ2-3; possible D gene TRBD2, 5 bases. The CDR3, as DNA: TGCGCCAGCAGCTTGCGAGGGTTTGAGGGAGATACGCAGTATTTT. Amino acid sequence: CASSLRGFEGDTQYF.